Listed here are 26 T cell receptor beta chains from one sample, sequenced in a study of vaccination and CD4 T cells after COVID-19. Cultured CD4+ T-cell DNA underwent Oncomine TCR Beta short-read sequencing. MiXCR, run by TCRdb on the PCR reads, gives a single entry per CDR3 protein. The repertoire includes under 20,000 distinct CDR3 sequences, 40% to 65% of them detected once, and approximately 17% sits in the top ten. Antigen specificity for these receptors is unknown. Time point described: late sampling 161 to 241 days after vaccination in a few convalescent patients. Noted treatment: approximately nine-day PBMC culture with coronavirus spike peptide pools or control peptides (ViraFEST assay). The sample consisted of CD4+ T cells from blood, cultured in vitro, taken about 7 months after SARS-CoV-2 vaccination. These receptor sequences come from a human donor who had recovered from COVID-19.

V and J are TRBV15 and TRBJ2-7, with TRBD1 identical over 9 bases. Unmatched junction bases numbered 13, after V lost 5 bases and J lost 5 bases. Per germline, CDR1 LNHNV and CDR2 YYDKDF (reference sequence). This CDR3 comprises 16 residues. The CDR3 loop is CATSRTPRDREHEQYF. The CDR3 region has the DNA TGTGCCACCAGCCGAACCCCGCGGGACAGGGAGCACGAGCAGTACTTC.

CDR3 region: CSARNRVYGYTF. The CDR3, as DNA: TGCAGTGCTAGGAACAGGGTTTATGGCTACACCTTC. The chain joins TRBV20-1 to TRBJ1-2, with a tentative D call TRBD1 (6 bases). Trimming stripped 3 bases from V and 5 bases from J, with 10 bases between. Germline loops: CDR1 DFQATT, CDR2 SNEGSKA (reference sequence). The length of the CDR3 is 12 residues.

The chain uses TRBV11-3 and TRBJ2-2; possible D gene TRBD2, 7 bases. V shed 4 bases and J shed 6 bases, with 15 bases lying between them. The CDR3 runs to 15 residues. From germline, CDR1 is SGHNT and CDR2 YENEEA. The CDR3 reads CASSSRTRTAGELFF. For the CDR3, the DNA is TGTGCCAGCAGCTCTCGGACTAGGACAGCCGGGGAGCTGTTTTTT.

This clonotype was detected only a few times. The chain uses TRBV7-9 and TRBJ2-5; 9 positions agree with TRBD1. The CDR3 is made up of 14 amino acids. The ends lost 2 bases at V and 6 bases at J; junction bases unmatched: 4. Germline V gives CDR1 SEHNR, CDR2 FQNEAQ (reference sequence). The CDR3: CASSLTGGGKTQYF. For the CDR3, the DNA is TGTGCCAGCAGCTTAACAGGGGGCGGTAAGACCCAGTACTTC.

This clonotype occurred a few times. The CDR3 loop reads CASSLTSATDTQYF. For the CDR3, the DNA is TGTGCCAGCAGCTTGACGTCAGCGACAGATACGCAGTATTTT. The chain combines TRBV7-9 with TRBJ2-3; no clear D. The ends were cut back, 3 bases at V and 3 bases at J, with 10 bases in the middle. The CDR3 length is 14 residues. CDR1 SEHNR and CDR2 FQNEAQ come from the germline V gene (reference sequence). The whole variable domain, remainder taken from reference TRBV7-9 and TRBJ2-3, is DTGVSQNPRHKITKRGQNVTFRCDPISEHNRLYWYRQTLGQGPEFLTYFQNEAQLEKSRLLSDRFSAERPKGSFSTLEIQRTEQGDSAMYLCASSLTSATDTQYFGPGTRLTVL.

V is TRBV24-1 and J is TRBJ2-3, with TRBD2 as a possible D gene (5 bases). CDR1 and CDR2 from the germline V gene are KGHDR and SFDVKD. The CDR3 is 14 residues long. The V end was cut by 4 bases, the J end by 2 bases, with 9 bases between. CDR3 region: CATSEDSSTDTQYF. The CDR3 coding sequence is TGTGCCACCAGTGAGGACTCCTCCACAGATACGCAGTATTTT.

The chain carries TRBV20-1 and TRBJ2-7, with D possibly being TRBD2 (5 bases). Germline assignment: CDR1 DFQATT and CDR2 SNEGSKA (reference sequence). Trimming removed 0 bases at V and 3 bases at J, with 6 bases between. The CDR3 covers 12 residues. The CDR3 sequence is CSARDDYYEQYF. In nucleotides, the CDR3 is TGCAGTGCTAGAGATGACTACTACGAGCAGTACTTC.

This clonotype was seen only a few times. CDR3 amino acids: CASRQEYGYTF. Written as DNA, the CDR3 is TGTGCCTCTAGGCAGGAGTATGGCTACACCTTC. The chain recombines TRBV2 with TRBJ1-2; D not resolved. The length of the CDR3 is 11 residues. Germline V gene lookup returns CDR1 SNHLY and CDR2 FYNNEI. The germline V and J ends were trimmed by 11 bases and 5 bases, with 12 bases remaining between them.

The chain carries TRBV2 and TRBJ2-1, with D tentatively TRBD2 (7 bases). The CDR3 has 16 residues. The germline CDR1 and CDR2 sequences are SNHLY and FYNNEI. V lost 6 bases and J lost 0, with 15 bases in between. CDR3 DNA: TGTGCCAGCAGGGATCTAGGGGGGGCCTCCTACAATGAGCAGTTCTTC. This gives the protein CASRDLGGASYNEQFF.

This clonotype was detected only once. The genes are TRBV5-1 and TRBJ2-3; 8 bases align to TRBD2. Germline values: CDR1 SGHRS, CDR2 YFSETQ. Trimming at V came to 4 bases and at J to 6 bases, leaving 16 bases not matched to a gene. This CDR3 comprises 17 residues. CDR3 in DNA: TGCGCCAGCAGCGCAAATCCGGGACTAGGGGCGATGGATACGCAGTATTTT. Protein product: CASSANPGLGAMDTQYF.

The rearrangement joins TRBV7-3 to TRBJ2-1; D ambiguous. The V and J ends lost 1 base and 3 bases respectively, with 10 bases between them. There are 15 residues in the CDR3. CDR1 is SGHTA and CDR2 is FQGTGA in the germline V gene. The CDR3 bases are TGTGCCAGCAGCTTAAACTACGATAACTACAATGAGCAGTTCTTC. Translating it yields CASSLNYDNYNEQFF. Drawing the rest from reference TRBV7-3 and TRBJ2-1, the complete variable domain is GAGVSQTPSNKVTEKGKYVELRCDPISGHTALYWYRQSLGQGPEFLIYFQGTGAADDSGLPNDRFFAVRPEGSVSTLKIQRTERGDSAVYLCASSLNYDNYNEQFFGPGTRLTVL.

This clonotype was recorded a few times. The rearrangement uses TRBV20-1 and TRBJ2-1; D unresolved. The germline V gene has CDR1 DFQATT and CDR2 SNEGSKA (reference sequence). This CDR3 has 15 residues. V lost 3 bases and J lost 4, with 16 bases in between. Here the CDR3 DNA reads TGCAGTGCTAGTTCCCACACCCGTCGGTACAATGAGCAGTTCTTC. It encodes CSASSHTRRYNEQFF.

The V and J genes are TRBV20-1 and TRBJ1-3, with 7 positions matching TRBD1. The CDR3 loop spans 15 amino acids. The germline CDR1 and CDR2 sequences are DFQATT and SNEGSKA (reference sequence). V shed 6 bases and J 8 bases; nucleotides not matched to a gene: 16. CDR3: CSARGDSTLEDTIYF. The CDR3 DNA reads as TGCAGTGCCCGAGGGGACAGCACACTGGAAGACACCATATATTTT.

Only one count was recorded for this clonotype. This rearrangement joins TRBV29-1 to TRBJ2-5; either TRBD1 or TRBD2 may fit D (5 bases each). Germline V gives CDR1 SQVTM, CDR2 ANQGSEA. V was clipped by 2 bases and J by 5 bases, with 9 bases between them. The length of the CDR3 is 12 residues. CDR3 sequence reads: CSVERDGETQYF. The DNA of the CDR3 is TGCAGCGTTGAAAGGGACGGGGAGACCCAGTACTTC.

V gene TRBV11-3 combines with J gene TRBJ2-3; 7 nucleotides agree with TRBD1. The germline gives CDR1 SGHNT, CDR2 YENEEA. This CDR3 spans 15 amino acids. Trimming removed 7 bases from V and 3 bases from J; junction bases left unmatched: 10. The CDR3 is CASTDGPGGTDTQYF. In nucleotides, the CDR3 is TGTGCCAGCACCGACGGCCCAGGGGGAACAGATACGCAGTATTTT.

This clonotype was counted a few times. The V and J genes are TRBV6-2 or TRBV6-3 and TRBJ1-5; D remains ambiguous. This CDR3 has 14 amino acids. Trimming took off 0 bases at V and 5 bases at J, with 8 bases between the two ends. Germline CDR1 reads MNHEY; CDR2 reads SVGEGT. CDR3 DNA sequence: TGTGCCAGCAGTTACTCGAATGGAGATCAGCCCCAGCATTTT. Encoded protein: CASSYSNGDQPQHF.

The CDR3 DNA follows: TGTGCCAGCAGTCCTATAGCGGGGTTTTCCTGGGAGCTGTTTTTT. Translated, it gives CASSPIAGFSWELFF. The gene calls are TRBV27 and TRBJ2-2; 8 positions agree with TRBD2. Trimming at V came to 5 bases and at J to 9 bases, leaving 11 bases not matched to a gene. This CDR3 comprises 15 residues. The germline CDR1 and CDR2 sequences are MNHEY and SMNVEV (reference sequence).

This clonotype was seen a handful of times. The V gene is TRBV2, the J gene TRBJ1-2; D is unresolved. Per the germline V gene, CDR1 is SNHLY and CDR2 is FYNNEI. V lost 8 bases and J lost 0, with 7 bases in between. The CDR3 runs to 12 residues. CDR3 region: CASGGPNYGYTF. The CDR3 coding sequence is TGTGCCAGCGGCGGCCCTAACTATGGCTACACCTTC.

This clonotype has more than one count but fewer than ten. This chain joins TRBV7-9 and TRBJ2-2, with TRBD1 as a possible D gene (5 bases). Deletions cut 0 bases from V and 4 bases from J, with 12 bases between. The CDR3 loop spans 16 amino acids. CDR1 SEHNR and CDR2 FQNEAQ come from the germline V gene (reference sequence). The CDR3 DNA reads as TGTGCCAGCAGCTTAGCGTGGGGCTTACTCACCGGGGAGCTGTTTTTT. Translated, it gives CASSLAWGLLTGELFF.

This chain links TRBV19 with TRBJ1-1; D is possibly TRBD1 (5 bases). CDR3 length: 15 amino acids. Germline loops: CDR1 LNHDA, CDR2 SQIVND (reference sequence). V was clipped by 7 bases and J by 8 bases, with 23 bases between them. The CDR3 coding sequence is TGTGCCAGTACCCCCCCCGGCAGGGCGTACTCAGAAGCTTTCTTT. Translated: CASTPPGRAYSEAFF.

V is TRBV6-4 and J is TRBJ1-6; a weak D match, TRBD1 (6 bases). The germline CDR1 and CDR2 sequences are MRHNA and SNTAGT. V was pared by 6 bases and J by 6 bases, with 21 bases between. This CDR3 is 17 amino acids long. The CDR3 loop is CASSGRQGGLGNSPLHF. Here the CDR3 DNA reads TGTGCCAGCAGCGGCCGGCAAGGGGGGTTGGGTAATTCACCCCTCCACTTT.

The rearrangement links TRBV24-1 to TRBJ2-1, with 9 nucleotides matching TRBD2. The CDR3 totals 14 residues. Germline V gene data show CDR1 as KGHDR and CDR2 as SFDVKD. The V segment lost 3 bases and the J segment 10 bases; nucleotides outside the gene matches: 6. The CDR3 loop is CATSDAGLAQEQFF. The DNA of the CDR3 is TGTGCCACCAGTGATGCGGGACTAGCACAAGAGCAGTTCTTC.

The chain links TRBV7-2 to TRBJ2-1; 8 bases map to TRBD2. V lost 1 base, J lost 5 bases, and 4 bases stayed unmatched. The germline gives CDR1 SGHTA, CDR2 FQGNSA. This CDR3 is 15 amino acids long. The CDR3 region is CASSLGISGNNEQFF. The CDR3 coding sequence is TGTGCCAGCAGCTTAGGTATTAGCGGGAACAATGAGCAGTTCTTC.

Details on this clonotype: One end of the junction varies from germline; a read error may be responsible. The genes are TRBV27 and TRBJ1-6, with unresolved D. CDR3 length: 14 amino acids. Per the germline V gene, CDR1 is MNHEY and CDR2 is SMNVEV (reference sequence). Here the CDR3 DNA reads TGTGTCAGCAGTTTAATGACACCTCCATTTTCCCTCCACTTT. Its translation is CVSSLMTPPFSLHF.

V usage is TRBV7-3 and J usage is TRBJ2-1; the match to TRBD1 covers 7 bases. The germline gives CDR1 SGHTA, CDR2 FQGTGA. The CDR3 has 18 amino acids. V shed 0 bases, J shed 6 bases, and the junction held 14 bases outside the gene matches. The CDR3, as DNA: TGTGCCAGCAGCTTAACTGGTTTCGCGACAGGGACGGTCAATGAGCAGTTCTTC. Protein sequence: CASSLTGFATGTVNEQFF.

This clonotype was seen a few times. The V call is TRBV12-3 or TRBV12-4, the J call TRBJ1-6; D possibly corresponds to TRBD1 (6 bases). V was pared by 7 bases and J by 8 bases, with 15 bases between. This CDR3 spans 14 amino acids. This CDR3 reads CASTWGDTDSPLHF. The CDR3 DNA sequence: TGTGCCAGCACCTGGGGGGACACGGATTCACCCCTCCACTTT.